The present entry profiles one T cell receptor (beta chain) with its context. What it recognizes is unknown. With the Oncomine TCR Beta short-read assay, DNA from cultured CD4+ T cells was sequenced. TCRdb called the PCR reads again in MiXCR, with one record for every CDR3 protein. This table holds approximately 4,100 distinct CDR3 sequences, around a fifth found once. The sample is drawn from a study of vaccination and CD4 T cells after COVID-19. Study at large: In culture, cells were exposed to overlapping spike peptides from SARS-CoV-2, HCoV-NL63, HCoV-OC43 and HCoV-229E. Study outcomes and limitations: The study found that a median around 90% of reactive clones in convalescent patients appeared only post-vaccination. Convalescent participants were relatively few, and none had early post-infection timepoints studied.

V lost 7 bases, J lost 3 bases, and 14 bases lay in between. The CDR3 is made up of 14 amino acids. CDR1 is LGHNT and CDR2 is FRNRAP in the germline V gene. Treatment specified: roughly 10-day PBMC culture with coronavirus spike peptide pools or control peptides (ViraFEST assay). The receptor comes from a human donor who had recovered from COVID-19. The chain employs TRBV12-5 and TRBJ2-3; possible D gene TRBD2, 6 bases. The sequencing input was CD4+ T cells from blood, cultured in vitro. CDR3 region: CASVPGTGTDTQYF. CDR3 sequence (DNA): TGTGCTAGTGTGCCAGGGACTGGGACAGATACGCAGTATTTT.